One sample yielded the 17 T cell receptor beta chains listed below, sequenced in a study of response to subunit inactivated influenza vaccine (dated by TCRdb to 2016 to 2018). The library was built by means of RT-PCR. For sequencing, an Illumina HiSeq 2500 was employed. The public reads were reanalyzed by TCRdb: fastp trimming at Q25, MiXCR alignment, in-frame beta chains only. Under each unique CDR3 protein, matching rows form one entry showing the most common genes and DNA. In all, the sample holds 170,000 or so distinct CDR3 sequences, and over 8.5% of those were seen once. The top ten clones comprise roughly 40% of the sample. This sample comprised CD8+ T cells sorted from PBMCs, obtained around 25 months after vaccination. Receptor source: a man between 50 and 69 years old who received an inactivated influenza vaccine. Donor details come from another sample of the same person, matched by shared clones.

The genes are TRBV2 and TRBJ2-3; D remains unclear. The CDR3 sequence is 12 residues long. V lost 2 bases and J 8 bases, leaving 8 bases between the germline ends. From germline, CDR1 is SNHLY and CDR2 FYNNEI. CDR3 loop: CASSEKFGTQYF. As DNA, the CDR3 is TGTGCCAGCAGTGAAAAGTTCGGTACGCAGTATTTT.

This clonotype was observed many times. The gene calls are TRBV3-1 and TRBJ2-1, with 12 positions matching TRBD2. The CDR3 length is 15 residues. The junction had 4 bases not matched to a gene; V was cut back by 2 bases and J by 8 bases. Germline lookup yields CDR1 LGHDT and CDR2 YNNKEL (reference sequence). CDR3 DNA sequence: TGTGCCAGCAGCCAACGACTAGCGGGAGTCTATGAGCAGTTCTTC. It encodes CASSQRLAGVYEQFF.

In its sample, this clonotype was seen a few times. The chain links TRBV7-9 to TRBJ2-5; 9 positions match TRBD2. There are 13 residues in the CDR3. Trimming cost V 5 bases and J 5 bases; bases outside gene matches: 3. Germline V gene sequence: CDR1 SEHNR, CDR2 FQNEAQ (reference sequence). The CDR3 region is CASSGAGGETQYF. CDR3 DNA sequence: TGTGCCAGCAGCGGTGCGGGGGGGGAGACCCAGTACTTC.

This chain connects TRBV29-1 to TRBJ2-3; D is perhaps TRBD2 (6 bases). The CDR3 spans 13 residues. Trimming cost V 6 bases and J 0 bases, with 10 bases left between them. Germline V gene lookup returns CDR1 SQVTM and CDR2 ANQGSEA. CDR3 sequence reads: CSVTGASTDTQYF. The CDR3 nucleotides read TGCAGCGTGACGGGAGCTAGCACAGATACGCAGTATTTT.

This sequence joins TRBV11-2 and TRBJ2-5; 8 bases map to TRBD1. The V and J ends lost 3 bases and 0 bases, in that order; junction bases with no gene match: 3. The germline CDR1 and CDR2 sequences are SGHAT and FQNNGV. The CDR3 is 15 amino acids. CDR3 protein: CASSFRGQHQETQYF. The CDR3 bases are TGTGCCAGCAGCTTCAGGGGGCAACACCAAGAGACCCAGTACTTC.

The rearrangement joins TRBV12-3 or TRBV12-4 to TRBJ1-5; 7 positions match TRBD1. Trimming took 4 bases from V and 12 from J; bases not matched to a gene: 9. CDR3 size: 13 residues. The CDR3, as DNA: TGTGCCAGCAGTTCTCCTCGACAGGGACTCCAGCATTTT. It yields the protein CASSSPRQGLQHF.

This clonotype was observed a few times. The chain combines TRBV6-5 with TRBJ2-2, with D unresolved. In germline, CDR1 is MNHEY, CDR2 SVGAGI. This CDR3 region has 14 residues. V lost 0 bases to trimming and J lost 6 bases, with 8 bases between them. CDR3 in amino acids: CASSYSNWSGELFF. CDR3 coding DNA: TGTGCCAGCAGTTACTCAAATTGGTCCGGGGAGCTGTTTTTT.

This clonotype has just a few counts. As DNA, the CDR3 is TGCAGTGCTAGATCGGGACAGGGCGAGGACGAAGCTTTCTTT. Residues: CSARSGQGEDEAFF. V is TRBV20-1 and J is TRBJ1-1; 9 nucleotides align to TRBD1. V lost 2 bases, J lost 8 bases, and 9 bases stayed unmatched. The CDR3 is 14 residues long. CDR1 is DFQATT, CDR2 SNEGSKA, per germline (reference sequence).

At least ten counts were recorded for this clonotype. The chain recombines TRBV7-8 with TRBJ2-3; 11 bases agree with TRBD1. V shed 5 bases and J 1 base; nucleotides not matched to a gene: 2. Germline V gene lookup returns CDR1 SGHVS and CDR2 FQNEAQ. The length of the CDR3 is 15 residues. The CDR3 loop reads CASSLGQGGTDTQYF. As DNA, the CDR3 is TGTGCCAGCAGCCTGGGACAGGGGGGCACAGATACGCAGTATTTT. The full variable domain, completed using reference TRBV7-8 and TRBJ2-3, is GAGVSQSPRYKVAKRGQDVALRCDPISGHVSLFWYQQALGQGPEFLTYFQNEAQLDKSGLPSDRFFAERPEGSVSTLKIQRTQQEDSAVYLCASSLGQGGTDTQYFGPGTRLTVL.

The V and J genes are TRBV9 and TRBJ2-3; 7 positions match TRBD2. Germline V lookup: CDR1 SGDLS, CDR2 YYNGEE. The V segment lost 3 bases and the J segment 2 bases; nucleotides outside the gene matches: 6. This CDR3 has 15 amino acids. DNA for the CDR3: TGTGCCAGCAGCGCCCGGGGGGATCCCACAGATACGCAGTATTTT. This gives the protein CASSARGDPTDTQYF.

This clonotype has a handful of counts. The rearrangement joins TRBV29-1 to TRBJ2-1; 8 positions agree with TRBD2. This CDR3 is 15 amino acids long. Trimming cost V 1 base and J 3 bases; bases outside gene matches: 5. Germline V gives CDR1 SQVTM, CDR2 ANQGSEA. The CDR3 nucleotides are TGCAGCGTTGAAGGAGCGGGAGAAGTCTACAATGAGCAGTTCTTC. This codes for CSVEGAGEVYNEQFF.

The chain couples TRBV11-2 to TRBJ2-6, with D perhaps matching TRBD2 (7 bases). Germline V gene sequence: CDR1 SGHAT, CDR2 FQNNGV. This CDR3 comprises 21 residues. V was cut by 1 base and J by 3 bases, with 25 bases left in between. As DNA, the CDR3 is TGTGCCAGCAGCTTAGTAACGGGGGGCGGGAGTAGGATTCGTGGGGCCAACGTCCTGACTTTC. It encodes CASSLVTGGGSRIRGANVLTF.

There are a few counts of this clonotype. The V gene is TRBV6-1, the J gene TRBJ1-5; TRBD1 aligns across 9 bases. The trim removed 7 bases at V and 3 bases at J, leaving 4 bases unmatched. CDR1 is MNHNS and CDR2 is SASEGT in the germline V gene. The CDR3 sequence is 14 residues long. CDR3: CASKGQGLNQPQHF. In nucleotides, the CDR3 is TGTGCCAGCAAGGGACAGGGTCTCAATCAGCCCCAGCATTTT.

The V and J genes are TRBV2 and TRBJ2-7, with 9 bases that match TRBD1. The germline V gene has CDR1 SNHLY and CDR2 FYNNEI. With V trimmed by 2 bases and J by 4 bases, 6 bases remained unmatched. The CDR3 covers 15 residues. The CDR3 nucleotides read TGTGCCAGCAGTGAATGGGACAGGGTAATATACGAGCAGTACTTC. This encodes CASSEWDRVIYEQYF.

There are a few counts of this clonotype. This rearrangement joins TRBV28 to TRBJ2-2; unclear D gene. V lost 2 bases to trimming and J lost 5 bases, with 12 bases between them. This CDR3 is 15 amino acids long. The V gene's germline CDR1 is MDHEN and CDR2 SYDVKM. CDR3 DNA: TGTGCCAGCAGTTTACACCGGGCGGCAACCGGGGAGCTGTTTTTT. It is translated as CASSLHRAATGELFF.

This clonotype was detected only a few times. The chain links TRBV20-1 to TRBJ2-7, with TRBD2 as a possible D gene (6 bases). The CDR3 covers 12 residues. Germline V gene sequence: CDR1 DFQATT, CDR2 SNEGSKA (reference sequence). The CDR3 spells CRGSGSSYEQYF. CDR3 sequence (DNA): TGCAGGGGTTCCGGGAGCTCCTACGAGCAGTACTTC.

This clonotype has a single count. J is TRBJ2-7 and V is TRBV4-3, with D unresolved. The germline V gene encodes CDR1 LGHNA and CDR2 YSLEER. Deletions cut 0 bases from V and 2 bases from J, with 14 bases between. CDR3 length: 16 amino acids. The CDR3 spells CASSQDQKGNPYEQYF. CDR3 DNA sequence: TGCGCCAGCAGCCAAGATCAAAAAGGGAATCCCTACGAGCAGTACTTC.